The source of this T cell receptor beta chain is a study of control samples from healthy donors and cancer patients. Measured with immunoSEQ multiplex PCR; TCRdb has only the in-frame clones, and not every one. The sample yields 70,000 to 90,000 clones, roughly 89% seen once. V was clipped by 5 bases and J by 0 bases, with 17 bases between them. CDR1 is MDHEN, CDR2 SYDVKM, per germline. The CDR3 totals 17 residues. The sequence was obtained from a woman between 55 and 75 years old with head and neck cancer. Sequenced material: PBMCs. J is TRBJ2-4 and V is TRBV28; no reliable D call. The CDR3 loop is CASSDILGRKAKNIQYF. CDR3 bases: TGTGCCAGCAGTGATATCCTCGGGCGAAAAGCCAAAAACATTCAGTACTTC.